This TCR beta chain was retrieved from a study of identical twins. Every one of the donors was a healthy Caucasian. In TCRdb, the 5' RACE reads were re-called with MiXCR into one record per CDR3 protein. Of 650,000 to 800,000 distinct CDR3 sequences listed, 8.6% are singletons. The CDR3 runs 16 residues. Germline-derived CDR1 and CDR2 are KGHDR and SFDVKD. A word on this clonotype: Relative to the germline gene, one junction end is altered; a read error may explain this.

This sample was also put to use in a study of yellow fever vaccine responses in identical twins.

The TCR sequence derives from a woman under 30 in good health. Sequenced sample: PBMCs. The chain recombines TRBV24-1 with TRBJ2-2, with a possible D match to TRBD1 (6 bases). The CDR3 is CATNDLKTGNTGELFF. The DNA for the CDR3 is TGTGCCACCAATGATCTGAAGACAGGGAACACCGGGGAGCTGTTTTTT.